This TCR beta chain was obtained from a study of OX40 agonist ivuxolimab in advanced cancers. Study-level findings and limits: The CD4+ and CD8+ T cells in the blood had expanded clonally by week 6 at 0.1 to 3.0 mg/kg.

In regard to this clone: The target antigen is unknown.

The protocol was immunoSEQ multiplex PCR, while the TCRdb copy is restricted to in-frame clones and leaves out a portion. Found here are over 75,000 clones, approximately 90% of them singletons; the top ten hold less than 1.5%. This CDR3 has 15 residues. Looked up from germline, CDR1 is LNHDA and CDR2 is SQIVND (reference sequence). With V trimmed by 4 bases and J by 7 bases, 5 bases remained unmatched. The specimen comprised CD4+ or CD8+ T cells sorted from blood, sampled in a trial of the OX40 agonist ivuxolimab. This rearrangement joins TRBV19 to TRBJ2-1, with TRBD2 matching 12 bases. The sequence was collected from an adult with an advanced solid tumor such as melanoma, head and neck, liver or kidney cancer. CDR3 in amino acids: CASSRTSGTWNEQFF. CDR3 nucleotides: TGTGCCAGTAGTAGGACTAGCGGGACTTGGAATGAGCAGTTCTTC.